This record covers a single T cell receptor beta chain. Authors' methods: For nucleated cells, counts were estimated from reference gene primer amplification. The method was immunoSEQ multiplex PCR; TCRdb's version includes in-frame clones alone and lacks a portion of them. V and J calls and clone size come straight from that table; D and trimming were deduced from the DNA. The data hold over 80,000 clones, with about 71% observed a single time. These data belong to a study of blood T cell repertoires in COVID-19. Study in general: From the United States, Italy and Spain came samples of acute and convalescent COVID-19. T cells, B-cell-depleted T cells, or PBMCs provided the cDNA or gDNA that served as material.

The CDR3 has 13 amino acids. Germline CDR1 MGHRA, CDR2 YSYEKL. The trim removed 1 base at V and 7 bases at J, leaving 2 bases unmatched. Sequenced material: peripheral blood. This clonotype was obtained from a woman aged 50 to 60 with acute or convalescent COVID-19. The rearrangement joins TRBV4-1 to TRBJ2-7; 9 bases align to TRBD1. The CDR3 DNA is TGCGCCAGCAGCCAAGGGGGGACAGGGGAGCAGTACTTC. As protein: CASSQGGTGEQYF.